This T cell receptor (beta chain) emerged from a study of blood T cells in healthy people across ages. Primed by a sample-barcoded 5' primer and a J-beta primer mix, a second PCR proceeded for 7 to 11 cycles. Each CDR3 protein gets one entry after TCRdb re-called the 5' RACE reads with MiXCR. The table records hundreds of thousands of distinct CDR3 sequences, 27% of them present only once. Points on this clonotype: Compared with germline, one end of the junction differs, possibly owing to a read error.

The same data also contributed to another study, on T cells of mothers and their children. This second study says: With the M1S primer of the second PCR, sample barcodes and 2-4 random nucleotides were added.

The TCR was taken from a boy aged 2-15 years in good health. The sequenced sample was blood.

The CDR3 here is CASSLGWTGLFDF. The CDR3 DNA reads as TGTGCCAGCAGCTTGGGCTGGACAGGGCTTTTCGACTTC. This chain uses TRBV5-5 with TRBJ2-4; 8 nucleotides line up with TRBD1. Germline CDR1 SGHKS, CDR2 YYEKEE (reference sequence). This CDR3 comprises 13 residues.